This T cell receptor (beta chain) was obtained from a study of T-cell memory formation after mild COVID-19. Whole-study context: Among the donors, TCR clusters were largely specific to each donor. The study, taken as a whole, reports: Shrinking CD4+ clones were chiefly CM and EM; CD8+ ones were chiefly EMRA.

TCR alpha and TCR beta cDNA libraries carrying sample barcodes and UMIs came from 5'RACE with constant-segment primers. TCRdb passed the 5' RACE reads through MiXCR, listing each CDR3 protein once. The table shows fewer than 150,000 distinct CDR3 sequences, with about 15% occurring only once. Turning to this clonotype: Its antigen is undetermined.

Germline CDR1 is KGHDR and CDR2 is SFDVKD. V lost 5 bases, J lost 0 bases, and 6 bases lay in between. This CDR3 is built from 13 residues. This clonotype was obtained from a young man who had mild COVID-19 (a few samples of this study predate the infection). Cell type and time point are not known. The chain couples TRBV24-1 to TRBJ2-5; the D is unclear. Sequenced input: PBMCs or a T cell subset sorted from them (not recorded which). CDR3 coding DNA: TGTGCCACCAGTGCGTCAGACCAAGAGACCCAGTACTTC. It is translated as CATSASDQETQYF.